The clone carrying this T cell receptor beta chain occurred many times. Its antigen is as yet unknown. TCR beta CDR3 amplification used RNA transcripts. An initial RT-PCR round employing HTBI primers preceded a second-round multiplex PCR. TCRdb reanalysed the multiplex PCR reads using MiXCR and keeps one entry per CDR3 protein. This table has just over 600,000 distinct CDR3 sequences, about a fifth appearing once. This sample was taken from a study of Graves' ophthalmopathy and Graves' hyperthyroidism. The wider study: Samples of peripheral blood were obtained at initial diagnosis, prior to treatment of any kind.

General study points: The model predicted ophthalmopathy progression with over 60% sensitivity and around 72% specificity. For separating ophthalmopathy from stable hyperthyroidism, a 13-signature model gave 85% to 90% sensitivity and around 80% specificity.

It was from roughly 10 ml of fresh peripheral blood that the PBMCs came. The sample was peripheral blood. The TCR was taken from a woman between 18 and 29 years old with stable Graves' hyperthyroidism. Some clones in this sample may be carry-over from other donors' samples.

Written as DNA, the CDR3 is TGCGCCAGCAGCCAAGGGAAGCGGCAAGAGACCCAGTACTTC. Translated, it gives CASSQGKRQETQYF. The rearrangement joins TRBV4-1 to TRBJ2-5; possible D gene TRBD2, 5 bases. The V gene lost 1 base and the J gene lost 2 bases, with 8 bases spanning the gap. This CDR3 spans 14 amino acids. Germline V lookup: CDR1 MGHRA, CDR2 YSYEKL.